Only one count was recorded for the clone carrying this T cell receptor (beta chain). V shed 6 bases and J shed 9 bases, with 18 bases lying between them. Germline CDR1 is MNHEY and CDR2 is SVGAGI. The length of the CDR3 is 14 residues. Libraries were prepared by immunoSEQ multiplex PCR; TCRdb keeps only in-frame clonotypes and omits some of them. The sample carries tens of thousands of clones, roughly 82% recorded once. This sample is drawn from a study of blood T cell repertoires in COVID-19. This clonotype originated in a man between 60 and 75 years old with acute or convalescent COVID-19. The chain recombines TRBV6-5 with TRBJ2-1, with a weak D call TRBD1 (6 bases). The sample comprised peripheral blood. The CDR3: CASSLAKQGTEQFF. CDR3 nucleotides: TGTGCCAGCAGCCTAGCCAAACAGGGCACTGAGCAGTTCTTC.